These 32 T cell receptor beta chains originate from one sample sequenced in a study of OX40 agonist ivuxolimab in advanced cancers. Data came from immunoSEQ multiplex PCR; TCRdb stores just in-frame clones and leaves some out. The repertoire holds some 100,000 clones, 90% seen once, with 0.31% in the top ten. The source material was CD4+ or CD8+ T cells sorted from blood, sampled in a trial of the OX40 agonist ivuxolimab. These receptors came from an adult with an advanced solid tumor such as melanoma, head and neck, liver or kidney cancer.

The chain combines TRBV9 with TRBJ2-5; D not resolved. Germline assignment: CDR1 SGDLS and CDR2 YYNGEE. The germline V and J ends were trimmed by 0 bases and 7 bases, with 16 bases remaining between them. The CDR3 totals 15 residues. The chain's CDR3 is CASSVDTAPAGTQYF. In DNA, the CDR3 is TGTGCCAGCAGCGTAGATACCGCCCCGGCTGGGACCCAGTACTTC.

The rearrangement joins TRBV7-2 to TRBJ2-3; maybe TRBD2 (6 bases). This CDR3 has 15 amino acids. The V gene's germline CDR1 is SGHTA and CDR2 FQGNSA. V was clipped by 0 bases and J by 0 bases, with 7 bases between them. The CDR3: CASSLAGTSTDTQYF. The CDR3 DNA reads as TGTGCCAGCAGCTTAGCTGGGACTAGCACAGATACGCAGTATTTT.

J is TRBJ2-3 and V is TRBV5-4, with 7 bases lining up with TRBD1. Germline CDR1 and CDR2: SGHNT and YYREEE (reference sequence). The V and J ends lost 3 bases and 0 bases, in that order; junction bases with no gene match: 13. The CDR3 loop spans 18 amino acids. The CDR3 spells CASSSYQTGSTSTDTQYF. CDR3 nucleotide sequence: TGTGCCAGCAGCTCCTATCAGACAGGGAGCACTAGCACAGATACGCAGTATTTT.

The chain recombines TRBV4-2 with TRBJ1-2; D may be TRBD1 (5 bases). The CDR3 covers 16 residues. Germline V gene data show CDR1 as LGHNA and CDR2 as YNFKEQ. V dropped 0 bases and J dropped 6 bases, with 17 bases sitting between them. CDR3 nucleotide sequence: TGTGCCAGCAGCCAAGAAGGGGCAGGGCGTAGACATGGCTACACCTTC. Translation gives CASSQEGAGRRHGYTF.

This chain connects TRBV28 to TRBJ1-1; D is ambiguous. From germline, CDR1 is MDHEN and CDR2 SYDVKM. This CDR3 has 12 residues. Deletions cut 10 bases from V and 8 bases from J, with 17 bases between. The CDR3 coding sequence is TGTGCCACCTCACTTAGGACGGCGGAAGCTTTCTTT. It specifies CATSLRTAEAFF.

Remarks on this clone: The identical CDR3 is also encoded by other nucleotide sequences in the sample. CDR3: CASSPLGGRAYNEQFF. For the CDR3, the DNA is TGTGCCAGCAGCCCATTGGGCGGGAGGGCCTACAATGAGCAGTTCTTC. The V gene is TRBV28, the J gene TRBJ2-1, with 9 bases lining up with TRBD2. The CDR3 extends over 16 amino acids. After removal of 6 bases from V and 2 bases from J, the junction contained 8 bases not matched to a gene. Germline CDR1 MDHEN, CDR2 SYDVKM. Looking up the rest from reference TRBV28 and TRBJ2-1 gives the full variable domain: DVKVTQSSRYLVKRTGEKVFLECVQDMDHENMFWYRQDPGLGLRLIYFSYDVKMKEKGDIPEGYSVSREKKERFSLILESASTNQTSMYLCASSPLGGRAYNEQFFGPGTRLTVL.

The chain couples TRBV28 to TRBJ2-5, with D hard to call. V lost 4 bases to trimming and J lost 3 bases, with 15 bases between them. The CDR3 is 15 amino acids. Germline CDR1 and CDR2: MDHEN and SYDVKM. CDR3 bases: TGTGCCAGCAGTTCCCGGGCAGGTACCAAAGAGACCCAGTACTTC. Residues: CASSSRAGTKETQYF.

The V gene is TRBV10-3, the J gene TRBJ2-3; no definite D call. Germline CDR1 reads ENHRY; CDR2 reads SYGVKD. V shed 3 bases and J shed 2 bases, with 9 bases lying between them. The CDR3 extends over 14 amino acids. DNA of the CDR3: TGTGCCATCAGTGAAGGCATACACACAGATACGCAGTATTTT. Encoded protein: CAISEGIHTDTQYF.

The rearrangement uses TRBV7-6 and TRBJ2-5; 8 nucleotides line up with TRBD2. Germline CDR1 and CDR2: SGHVS and FNYEAQ. The CDR3 spans 15 residues. V shed 5 bases and J 4 bases; nucleotides not matched to a gene: 9. The CDR3 DNA is TGTGCCAGCAGCGAACTGCCGGGGGGGCGAGAGACCCAGTACTTC. This codes for CASSELPGGRETQYF.

The rearrangement uses TRBV6-5 and TRBJ2-3; D may match TRBD1 or TRBD2 (5 bases each). Germline V gene data show CDR1 as MNHEY and CDR2 as SVGAGI. The CDR3 length is 15 residues. V lost 4 bases, J lost 1 base, and 12 bases lay in between. In DNA, the CDR3 is TGTGCCAGCAGTTCAGTGGGGGATGGCACAGATACGCAGTATTTT. Protein: CASSSVGDGTDTQYF.

In its sample, this clone was seen once. The genes are TRBV7-9 and TRBJ2-7; the match to TRBD2 covers 11 bases. Germline assignment: CDR1 SEHNR and CDR2 FQNEAQ (reference sequence). This CDR3 contains 15 residues. J was trimmed by 8 bases and V by 3 bases; bases with no gene match: 9. The CDR3, as DNA: TGTGCCAGCAGCTTCACCGGAACTAGCGGGAGACAGCAGTACTTC. Amino acid sequence: CASSFTGTSGRQQYF.

The V and J genes are TRBV5-8 and TRBJ2-5, with D possibly TRBD1 on 7 matching bases. The germline gives CDR1 SGHTS, CDR2 YDEGEE. The length of the CDR3 is 16 residues. The V end lost 4 bases, the J end lost 2 bases, and 18 bases lay between the germline ends. The CDR3 region has the DNA TGTGCCAGCAGCATGAAACAGGGGAGGAGGCAAGAGACCCAGTACTTC. Translated, it gives CASSMKQGRRQETQYF.

The genes are TRBV9 and TRBJ1-2, with 9 positions matching TRBD1. V was pared by 4 bases and J by 6 bases, with 10 bases of the junction left unmatched. Germline loops: CDR1 SGDLS, CDR2 YYNGEE. CDR3 size: 15 residues. CDR3 nucleotide sequence: TGTGCCAGCAGCTTCGGACAGGGGAGATCCAATGGCTACACCTTC. It yields the protein CASSFGQGRSNGYTF.

The chain is built from TRBV28 and TRBJ2-1; D is unresolved. The CDR3 covers 14 residues. Germline CDR1 MDHEN, CDR2 SYDVKM. Trimming removed 7 bases at V and 2 bases at J, with 12 bases between. Here the CDR3 DNA reads TGTGCCAGCACTAGGACCCAGCCCTACAATGAGCAGTTCTTC. It yields the protein CASTRTQPYNEQFF.

The chain recombines TRBV7-2 with TRBJ2-7; D may be TRBD2 (7 bases). The CDR3 has 18 amino acids. Germline lookup yields CDR1 SGHTA and CDR2 FQGNSA. Trimming removed 3 bases from V and 2 bases from J, with 23 bases in between. For the CDR3, the DNA is TGTGCCAGCAGCTTTGGAGGGGGGGCTTTAGCGACCCCCTACGAGCAGTACTTC. Translation: CASSFGGGALATPYEQYF.

The chain is built from TRBV15 and TRBJ2-7; D perhaps matches TRBD2 (5 bases). CDR1 is LNHNV and CDR2 is YYDKDF in the germline V gene (reference sequence). V lost 2 bases and J 6 bases, leaving 17 bases between the germline ends. The CDR3 loop spans 15 amino acids. As DNA, the CDR3 is TGTGCCACCAGCAGACCTCCTGTGGGTAGCGTCGAGCAGTACTTC. As protein: CATSRPPVGSVEQYF.

The chain carries TRBV18 and TRBJ2-1; D may correspond to TRBD1 or TRBD2 (5 bases each). Trimming left V 1 base short and J 0 bases short, with 7 bases between. Germline V lookup: CDR1 KGHSH, CDR2 LQKENI. The CDR3 loop spans 15 amino acids. CDR3 amino acids: CASSPQGSSYNEQFF. CDR3 nucleotides: TGTGCCAGCTCACCACAGGGGAGCTCCTACAATGAGCAGTTCTTC.

The J gene is TRBJ2-2, the V gene TRBV10-2; D call uncertain. The CDR3 has 14 residues. V shed 4 bases and J shed 2 bases, with 8 bases lying between them. Germline CDR1 and CDR2: WSHSY and SAAADI. CDR3 in amino acids: CASSGSRNTGELFF. CDR3 nucleotides: TGCGCCAGCAGTGGGAGCAGAAACACCGGGGAGCTGTTTTTT.

This clone was observed a handful of times. The chain is built from TRBV4-1 and TRBJ1-2; D may be TRBD1 (5 bases). Trimming removed 0 bases from V and 5 bases from J, with 10 bases in between. Germline values: CDR1 MGHRA, CDR2 YSYEKL. This CDR3 has 14 residues. The CDR3: CASSQEQVRYGYTF. The DNA for the CDR3 is TGCGCCAGCAGCCAAGAACAGGTACGATATGGCTACACCTTC.

The J gene is TRBJ2-5, the V gene TRBV6-6, with TRBD2 matching 11 bases. CDR1 is MNHNY and CDR2 is SVGAGI in the germline V gene (reference sequence). The CDR3 covers 15 residues. CDR3 loop: CDSRPTGLAVETQYF. The CDR3 nucleotides are TGTGATTCCCGTCCTACGGGACTAGCGGTAGAGACCCAGTACTTC.

This clone was counted a single time. The chain links TRBV11-2 to TRBJ1-1; 8 bases agree with TRBD1. The V and J ends lost 4 bases and 4 bases, in that order; junction bases with no gene match: 2. Per germline, CDR1 SGHAT and CDR2 FQNNGV. This CDR3 spans 13 amino acids. Written as DNA, the CDR3 is TGTGCCAGCAGCTCGCAGGGGGCCACTGAAGCTTTCTTT. This codes for CASSSQGATEAFF.

V is TRBV29-1 and J is TRBJ2-3; a possible D gene is TRBD2 (5 bases). V was shortened by 4 bases and J by 0 bases, with 14 bases between the two germline ends. The CDR3 loop spans 15 amino acids. Germline V gene lookup returns CDR1 SQVTM and CDR2 ANQGSEA. This CDR3 is CSVVPASRSTDTQYF. In DNA, the CDR3 is TGCAGCGTTGTCCCGGCTAGCCGAAGCACAGATACGCAGTATTTT.

J is TRBJ2-1 and V is TRBV18, with 7 bases matching TRBD2. The V gene end was trimmed by 8 bases and the J gene end by 5 bases; junction bases not matched to a gene: 12. Germline-derived CDR1 and CDR2 are KGHSH and LQKENI. The CDR3 totals 15 residues. This CDR3 reads CASAFDASGHNEQFF. The CDR3, as DNA: TGTGCCAGCGCTTTTGACGCTAGCGGACACAATGAGCAGTTCTTC.

This chain uses TRBV30 with TRBJ1-3, with D unclear. This CDR3 comprises 13 residues. Per germline, CDR1 GTSNPN and CDR2 SVGIG (reference sequence). Trimming removed 5 bases from V and 0 bases from J, with 8 bases in between. CDR3 sequence (DNA): TGTGCCTGGGACGCGGACTCTGGAAACACCATATATTTT. Encoded protein: CAWDADSGNTIYF.

V usage is TRBV11-3 and J usage is TRBJ2-3; no clear D gene. The V and J ends lost 4 bases and 0 bases respectively, with 11 bases between them. Germline CDR1 and CDR2: SGHNT and YENEEA. The CDR3 loop spans 15 amino acids. The CDR3 DNA follows: TGTGCCAGCAGCTACGGATTAGGAAGCACAGATACGCAGTATTTT. Its protein is CASSYGLGSTDTQYF.

The chain uses TRBV2 and TRBJ1-4; tentative D call: TRBD1 (6 bases). Germline loops: CDR1 SNHLY, CDR2 FYNNEI. The CDR3 has 16 amino acids. V lost 5 bases to trimming and J lost 0 bases, with 13 bases between them. Here the CDR3 reads CASSPDSPATNEKLFF. In DNA form, the CDR3 reads TGTGCCAGCAGTCCGGACAGCCCCGCAACTAATGAAAAACTGTTTTTT.

This rearrangement joins TRBV5-1 to TRBJ2-7; D not certain. Germline V gene lookup returns CDR1 SGHRS and CDR2 YFSETQ. This CDR3 region has 12 residues. Trimming shortened V by 0 bases and J by 4 bases, and 5 bases separated the two germline ends. The CDR3 nucleotides read TGCGCCAGCAGCTTGGACAAGTACGAGCAGTACTTC. It yields the protein CASSLDKYEQYF.

V gene TRBV19 combines with J gene TRBJ2-1; possible D gene TRBD1, 5 bases. The V end was cut by 4 bases, the J end by 0 bases, with 10 bases between. The germline gives CDR1 LNHDA, CDR2 SQIVND (reference sequence). This CDR3 comprises 15 residues. In DNA, the CDR3 is TGTGCCAGTAGTACGACAGAGAGCTCCTACAATGAGCAGTTCTTC. Translation gives CASSTTESSYNEQFF.

The rearrangement uses TRBV12-5 and TRBJ2-1, with 9 bases identical to TRBD1. With V trimmed by 5 bases and J by 6 bases, 8 bases remained unmatched. Germline V CDR1 and CDR2: LGHNT, FRNRAP. CDR3 length: 15 amino acids. Written as DNA, the CDR3 is TGTGCTAGTGGTCCAGGGACAGGGAGTGTCAATGAGCAGTTCTTC. Amino acids: CASGPGTGSVNEQFF.

This chain links TRBV28 with TRBJ1-5, with 7 bases fitting TRBD1. The V gene end was trimmed by 6 bases and the J gene end by 5 bases; junction bases not matched to a gene: 10. The CDR3 loop spans 15 amino acids. CDR1 is MDHEN and CDR2 is SYDVKM in the germline V gene. The DNA of the CDR3 is TGTGCCAGCAGAGCGACAGGGACCACGCATCAGCCCCAGCATTTT. Translation gives CASRATGTTHQPQHF.

The chain carries TRBV7-2 and TRBJ2-1; TRBD2 matches at 10 bases. Germline V gene sequence: CDR1 SGHTA, CDR2 FQGNSA. V was pared by 6 bases and J by 0 bases, with 8 bases of the junction left unmatched. The CDR3 extends over 17 amino acids. CDR3 nucleotide sequence: TGTGCCAGCAGTGTGGTGACTAGCGGGTACTCCTACAATGAGCAGTTCTTC. It is translated as CASSVVTSGYSYNEQFF.

The chain links TRBV4-2 to TRBJ2-5; D not certain. Trimming left V 0 bases short and J 4 bases short, with 9 bases between. Germline CDR1 is LGHNA and CDR2 is YNFKEQ. The length of the CDR3 is 14 residues. The CDR3 loop is CASSQDLTAETQYF. CDR3 coding DNA: TGTGCCAGCAGCCAAGATCTTACTGCAGAGACCCAGTACTTC.